This TCR beta chain was identified during a study of cytomegalovirus exposure and HLA in healthy donors. PCR involved 60 Vbeta and 13 Jbeta primers. The assay was immunoSEQ multiplex PCR, and TCRdb's table has in-frame clones only and misses some. This sample contains about 76,000 clones. The length of the CDR3 is 13 residues. Germline CDR1 and CDR2: MNHEY and SVGAGI. V was shortened by 0 bases and J by 6 bases, with 8 bases between the two germline ends. Material: PBMCs. The rearrangement links TRBV6-5 to TRBJ1-2; the D is unclear. The TCR was taken from a woman aged 40 to 55 in good health and CMV-seropositive. The CDR3 coding sequence is TGTGCCAGCAGTTACTCGGCGGAGCATGGCTACACCTTC. This translates into CASSYSAEHGYTF.